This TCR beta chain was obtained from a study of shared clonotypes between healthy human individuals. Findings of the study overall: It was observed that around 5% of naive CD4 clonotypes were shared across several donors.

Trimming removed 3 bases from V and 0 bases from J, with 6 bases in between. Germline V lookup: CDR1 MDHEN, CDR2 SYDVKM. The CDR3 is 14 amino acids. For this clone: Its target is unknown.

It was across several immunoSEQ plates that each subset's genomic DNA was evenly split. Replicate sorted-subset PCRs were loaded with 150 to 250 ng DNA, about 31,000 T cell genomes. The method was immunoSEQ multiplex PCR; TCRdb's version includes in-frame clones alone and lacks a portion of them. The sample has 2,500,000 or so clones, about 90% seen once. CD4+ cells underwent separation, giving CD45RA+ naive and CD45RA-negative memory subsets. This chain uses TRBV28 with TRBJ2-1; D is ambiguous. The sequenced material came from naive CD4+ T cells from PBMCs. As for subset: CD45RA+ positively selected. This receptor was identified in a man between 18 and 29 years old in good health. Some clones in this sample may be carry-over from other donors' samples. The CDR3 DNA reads TGTGCCAGCAGTTTTGGGGACTCCTACAATGAGCAGTTCTTC. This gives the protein CASSFGDSYNEQFF.